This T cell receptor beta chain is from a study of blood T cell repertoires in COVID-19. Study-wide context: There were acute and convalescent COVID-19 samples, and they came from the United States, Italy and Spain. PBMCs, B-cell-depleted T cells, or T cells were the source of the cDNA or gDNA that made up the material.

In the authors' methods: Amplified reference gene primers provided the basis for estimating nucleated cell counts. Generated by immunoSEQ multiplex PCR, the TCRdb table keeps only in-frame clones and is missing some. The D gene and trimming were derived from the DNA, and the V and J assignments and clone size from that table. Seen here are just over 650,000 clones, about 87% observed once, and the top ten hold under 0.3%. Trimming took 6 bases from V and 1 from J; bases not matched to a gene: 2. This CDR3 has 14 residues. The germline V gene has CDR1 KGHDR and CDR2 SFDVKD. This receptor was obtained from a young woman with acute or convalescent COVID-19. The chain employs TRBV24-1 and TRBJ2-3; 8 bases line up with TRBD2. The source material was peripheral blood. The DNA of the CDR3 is TGTGCCACCAGTCGGGGGGGTGGCACAGATACGCAGTATTTT. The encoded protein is CATSRGGGTDTQYF.